The text below deals with one TCR beta chain. The target antigen is unknown. Data came from immunoSEQ multiplex PCR; TCRdb stores just in-frame clones and leaves some out. Here the sample spans over 55,000 clones, less than 90% being singletons. The germline gives CDR1 SQVTM, CDR2 ANQGSEA. V was shortened by 5 bases and J by 4 bases, with 17 bases between the two germline ends. The CDR3 contains 14 residues. The data stem from a study of OX40 agonist ivuxolimab in advanced cancers. Overall study context: At 0.01 to 10 mg/kg, ivuxolimab was administered intravenously to patients every 2 weeks. The study's findings and limits: Averaged across samples, CD8+ T cells carried more expanded clones than CD4+ did.

If patients had autoimmune disease history or systemic immunosuppression, they were excluded. The chain joins TRBV29-1 to TRBJ1-2; a weak D match, TRBD1 (6 bases). The sequenced sample was CD4+ or CD8+ T cells sorted from blood, obtained in a trial of the OX40 agonist ivuxolimab. This sequence was found in an adult with an advanced solid tumor such as melanoma, head and neck, liver or kidney cancer. The CDR3 sequence is CSVLPTQTGYGYTF. The CDR3 DNA is TGCAGCGTTCTCCCAACTCAGACAGGCTATGGCTACACCTTC.